Presented here are 9 T cell receptor beta chains from one specimen sequenced in a study of Graves' ophthalmopathy and Graves' hyperthyroidism. Scientists amplified the TCR beta CDR3 regions from RNA transcripts. HTBI primers primed a first-round RT-PCR, and a second-round multiplex PCR followed. TCRdb re-called the multiplex PCR reads with MiXCR, one entry per CDR3 protein. The sample lists hundreds of thousands of distinct CDR3 sequences; 20% to 25% were seen once. The sample comprised peripheral blood. The receptors were sampled from a woman between 18 and 30 years old with stable Graves' hyperthyroidism. Some clones in this sample may be carry-over from other donors' samples.

This clonotype was detected many times. V is TRBV12-3 or TRBV12-4 and J is TRBJ2-5; D may be TRBD2 (7 bases). The CDR3 sequence is 16 residues long. Trimming removed 5 bases at V and 4 bases at J, with 20 bases between. CDR3 loop: CASSAQVGGGGETQYF. For the CDR3, the DNA is TGTGCCAGCAGTGCCCAGGTTGGCGGGGGCGGAGAGACCCAGTACTTC.

This clonotype has ten or more counts. The chain is built from TRBV9 and TRBJ1-2; the D gene is possibly TRBD1 (5 bases). CDR3 length: 16 amino acids. Germline V gives CDR1 SGDLS, CDR2 YYNGEE. Between the trimmed V and J ends, which lost 0 bases and 5 bases, there was a span of 17 bases. Here the CDR3 reads CASSVEDVGTRYGYTF. As DNA, the CDR3 is TGTGCCAGCAGCGTAGAAGATGTGGGGACGCGATATGGCTACACCTTC.

About this clonotype: Since a much larger clone is just one base distant, this may be a read error. The J gene is TRBJ1-1, the V gene TRBV6-2 or TRBV6-3, with D unclear. The germline gives CDR1 MNHEY, CDR2 SVGEGT. CDR3 length: 11 amino acids. CDR3 in amino acids: CASSYVTEACF. CDR3 bases: TGTGCCAGCAGTTATGTCACTGAAGCTTGCTTT.

As DNA, the CDR3 is TGTGCCAGCCACGCGAACTTTGAAGCTTTCTTT. Translation gives CASHANFEAFF. The chain recombines TRBV6-4 with TRBJ1-1, with D uncertain. V lost 8 bases and J lost 7, with 11 bases in between. The germline V gene has CDR1 MRHNA and CDR2 SNTAGT. This CDR3 has 11 amino acids.

This clonotype was counted at least ten times. This sequence joins TRBV12-3 or TRBV12-4 and TRBJ1-5; D perhaps matches TRBD1 (5 bases). V was shortened by 8 bases and J by 12 bases, with 23 bases between the two germline ends. CDR3 length: 14 residues. CDR3 coding DNA: TGTGCCAGCGCGCGAGGGGCCGCAATCGGTAGCCAGCATTTT. Translation gives CASARGAAIGSQHF.

This clonotype came up many times. The CDR3 bases are TGTGCCAGCAGACCCACAGACACTGAAGCTTTCTTT. The encoded protein is CASRPTDTEAFF. The chain joins TRBV2 to TRBJ1-1; D is unresolved. Germline V CDR1 and CDR2: SNHLY, FYNNEI. The CDR3 spans 12 residues. V lost 6 bases and J 3 bases, leaving 8 bases between the germline ends.

This clonotype has more than one count but fewer than ten. The CDR3 sequence is CASTRGGETQYF. The CDR3 DNA follows: TGTGCCAGCACCCGGGGGGGAGAGACCCAGTACTTC. The genes are TRBV3-1 and TRBJ2-5; TRBD2 agrees at 8 bases. The V and J ends lost 7 bases and 4 bases, in that order; junction bases with no gene match: 2. This CDR3 is built from 12 residues. Germline CDR1 LGHDT, CDR2 YNNKEL (reference sequence).

This chain links TRBV6-4 with TRBJ1-2; D is unclear. CDR3 length: 12 residues. Germline CDR1 and CDR2: MRHNA and SNTAGT. The V end was cut by 5 bases, the J end by 7 bases, with 11 bases between. DNA for the CDR3: TGTGCCAGCAGTAAGACGGTGGCTGGCTACACCTTC. This gives the protein CASSKTVAGYTF.

J is TRBJ1-2 and V is TRBV3-1; the D gene is possibly TRBD1 (5 bases). V gave up 1 base and J gave up 4 bases, with 13 bases separating them. Germline lookup yields CDR1 LGHDT and CDR2 YNNKEL (reference sequence). There are 15 residues in the CDR3. The CDR3 here is CASSQGGSQPYGYTF. DNA of the CDR3: TGTGCCAGCAGCCAAGGGGGCAGTCAACCCTATGGCTACACCTTC.